This T cell receptor beta chain originates from a study of PD-1 blockade in classical Hodgkin lymphoma. Each patient's relapse followed autologous stem cell transplantation, and brentuximab vedotin exposure varied. Points from the study as a whole: Initiation of nivolumab under 1 year after ASCT led to exclusion of patients. Patients with a complete response exhibited baseline diversity comparable to newly diagnosed patients. Whatever underlies the repertoire differences (possibly disease activity or prior therapy) remains undefined.

From germline, CDR1 is MNHEY and CDR2 SVGAGI. The CDR3 runs 15 residues. Losses at the gene ends were 5 bases for V and 5 bases for J; bases not matched to a gene: 11. Comment on this clone: Its cognate antigen is unknown.

The table came from immunoSEQ multiplex PCR; TCRdb's copy has only in-frame clones and leaves some out. The data contain around 20,000 clones, about nine tenths of them singletons. The sequencing used peripheral blood mononuclear cells (PBMCs), collected before the second cycle of nivolumab. The chain joins TRBV6-5 to TRBJ2-5, with 7 bases that match TRBD1. The sequence was collected from a human donor with classical Hodgkin lymphoma. Here the CDR3 reads CASSTRTGGTETQYF. The CDR3 DNA follows: TGTGCCAGCAGTACAAGGACAGGAGGAACGGAGACCCAGTACTTC.